The sequence of this T cell receptor beta chain was determined in a study of regulatory T cells in long-lasting Graves disease. The wider study: Treatment with antithyroid drugs for over 5 years, together with positive TSH receptor antibodies, meant persistent Graves' disease.

V was clipped by 6 bases and J by 2 bases; unmatched bases: 5. The CDR3 runs 14 residues. This clonotype was counted at least ten times. Building the TCR beta libraries relied on iRepertoire HTBI primers, and CDR3 regions underwent Arm-PCR. As processed by the authors: Gene usage covered some 60 TRBV and some 13 TRBJ segments. TCRdb reprocessed the multiplex PCR reads with MiXCR, giving one entry per CDR3 protein. The V and J calls shown here were made by TCRdb, not taken from the authors' results. The sample lists hundreds of thousands of distinct CDR3 sequences, 20% to 25% occurring once. The time point here: persistent/refractory GD, antithyroid drugs over 5 years with positive TRAb. PBMC RNA was the source of the TCR library. An endocrinology department in Xi'an, China, supplied the patients.

This sample comprised peripheral blood mononuclear cells (PBMCs), obtained when the disease was refractory, from a patient treated with antithyroid drugs. The V gene is TRBV12-3 or TRBV12-4, the J gene TRBJ2-5; 8 bases map to TRBD2. The sequence derives from a female donor with Graves disease. CDR3 region: CASSPGGEQETQYF. The DNA of the CDR3 is TGTGCCAGCAGCCCGGGGGGGGAGCAAGAGACCCAGTACTTC.